The T cell receptor (beta chain) described here comes from a study of graft-versus-host responses after intestinal transplantation listed by TCRdb under 2021. Looking at the study overall: Multivisceral, liver-intestinal, or isolated intestinal transplants were received by the recipients. Every recipient was given anti-thymocyte globulin induction, followed by around three years of maintenance tacrolimus and steroids. After intestinal transplantation, graft-versus-host and host-versus-graft alloreactive T cell clones in the graft, circulation and bone marrow were tracked using bulk TCR-beta CDR3 sequencing. Alloreactive clones were identified by sequencing pre-transplant mixed lymphocyte reaction products and comparing these products with unstimulated pre-transplant donor and recipient T cells. A cohort of approximately 24 intestinal transplant recipients, including one retransplant, was enrolled, and a few patients lacking pretransplant specimens were excluded. Donor T cell macrochimerism was defined as a peak of at least 4% donor T cells among recipient peripheral blood mononuclear cells. Rather than going through the commercial service, samples from a few later patients were sequenced in-house on an Illumina MiSeq and processed with MiXCR.

Library creation used the immunoSEQ multiplex PCR assay. For most patients, genomic DNA was isolated using the Qiagen DNeasy Blood and Tissue Kit and was shipped frozen to Adaptive Biotechnologies for TCR sequencing. For most patients, genomic DNA was subjected to high-throughput TCR-beta CDR3 sequencing by Adaptive Biotechnologies. The paper's data handling went like this. TCR sequencing data were retrieved from Adaptive's ImmunoSEQ software for some 17 patients, whereas a few other patients were processed with MiXCR and VDJtools. To correct CD4 versus CD8 sorting errors, any sequence found in both subsets at a frequency ratio below 5:1 was removed. CDR3 nucleotide sequences shared between donor and recipient were removed because the origin of such sequences could not be assigned. To be classed as alloreactive, a clone needed at least 2-fold expansion over unstimulated cells and a minimum CFSE-low frequency of 0.002% (template counts) or 0.001% (read counts). A clone was considered mappable if detected in the sequenced pre-transplant spleen, lymph node, or MLR CFSE-low populations of the donor or recipient. The cumulative frequency of alloreactive clones was calculated as a percentage of all sequences, weighted by copy number. TCRdb stores this immuneACCESS table with in-frame sequences only. Part of the clones is absent; in the studies checked, under half of the shortfall reflects unresolved V genes, and no reason is known for the rest. That table supplies the V and J calls and clone size; D and trimming were determined from the DNA. Across this sample there are about 41,000 clones, with 85% to 95% seen only once. The top ten clonotypes cover roughly 0.58% of the sample.

A remark on this clone: What antigen it recognizes has not been identified. No base-level quality is on record; no much larger clone is a single base apart.

V drops 2 bases and J drops 2 bases, leaving 2 bases in between. Taken from cysteine to phenylalanine, the CDR3 has 12 residues. Of the read, only the CDR3 DNA is kept; its 36 bases are in frame from base 1. CDR1 and CDR2 were assigned from the germline V gene as SGHVS and FNYEAQ. This specimen's time point label, interpreted: cells obtained before transplantation from donor or recipient. CD3+CD4+ and CD3+CD8+ populations were FACS-sorted from unstimulated pre-transplant donor and recipient cells taken from spleen or lymph nodes. Overall study outcomes, separate from this receptor: Conclusions were limited by the relatively low number and heterogeneity of intestinal transplant patients. Early after transplant, declines in HvG clones were associated with peak levels of circulating GvH clones. GvH clones were found in recipient bone marrow, and some of the GvH clones appeared earlier in ileal mucosa or blood, which is consistent with an intestinal mucosal origin. In the allografts of patients with donor T cell macrochimerism, GvH to HvG T cell clonal ratios were high.

The input for sequencing was unstimulated CD8+ T cells sorted from spleen or lymph node cells, taken before transplant. The rearranged chain carries TRBV7-6 and TRBJ2-3; the D gene is unclear. The clonotype comes from a human donor who was the organ donor for an intestinal transplant. The CDR3 region has the sequence CASSLSTDTQYF. The nucleotide sequence reads TGTGCCAGCAGCTTATCCACAGATACGCAGTATTTT.